Below, one T cell receptor beta chain is given with its context. The target antigen is unknown. The germline gives CDR1 MNHEY, CDR2 SMNVEV (reference sequence). This CDR3 comprises 12 residues. The TCR libraries each used total RNA (roughly 3,500 ng per library). Following a re-call of the 5' RACE reads, TCRdb has one entry per CDR3 protein and lacks DNA. The sample's table shows approximately 200,000 distinct CDR3 sequences. This specimen belongs to a study of monozygotic twins with inflammatory bowel disease. Overall study findings and caveats: Especially with disease activity, IBD patients had fewer clonotypes in common with others than healthy twins did. Among T cells, the various subtypes were not distinguishable. Varying immunosuppressive regimens may have increased patient repertoire variability.

Sequences were obtained from blood. J is TRBJ2-3 and V is TRBV27; TCRdb's D gene call, TRBD1, goes unchecked for lack of DNA. This clonotype was obtained from a human donor with ulcerative colitis or Crohn's disease, or a healthy co-twin of an affected twin (not recorded which). This CDR3 reads CASSLTRRAQYF.